A selection of T cell receptor beta chains follows, all from one sample in a study of molecular identifiers for immune sequencing clone quantification. TCRdb called the PCR reads again in MiXCR, with one record for every CDR3 protein. The table lists thousands of distinct CDR3 sequences, roughly 30% of them singletons. What was sequenced was naive CD8+ T cells from blood, with Jurkat cell RNA spiked in. The receptors here all came from a human donor in good health. Some libraries in this study had Jurkat cell RNA spiked in. The CDR3 runs from the conserved cysteine through the conserved F or W. The D gene is left open where the match is weak. Not every row has a clone size; where given, it reads once, few, many or a size class.

TRBD1	TRBV27	few	TRBJ2-3	TGTGCCAGCAGTCCCCCGACAGGGTTTTTAGATACGCAGTATTTT	CASSPPTGFLDTQYF
-	TRBV4-1	few	TRBJ1-1	TGCGCCAGCAGCCAACAGACTAACACTGAAGCTTTCTTT	CASSQQTNTEAFF
-	TRBV7-8	-	TRBJ2-3	TGTGCCAGCAGCTTATATCACGGGACGGCAGATACGCAGTATTTT	CASSLYHGTADTQYF
-	TRBV14	medium-sized	TRBJ2-5	TGTGCCAGCAGCCAAGATCTGGCACGCCAAGAGACCCAGTACTTC	CASSQDLARQETQYF
-	TRBV5-1	medium-sized	TRBJ1-4	TGCGCCAGCGGCGACAGTACTAATGAAAAACTGTTTTTT	CASGDSTNEKLFF
-	TRBV2	medium-sized	TRBJ1-5	TGTGCCAGCAGTGGAAAAGAACAGGGTTATCAGCCCCAGCATTTT	CASSGKEQGYQPQHF
TRBD2	TRBV28	-	TRBJ2-5	TGTGCCAGCAGTTTGGGACTAGCGGGAGTTCTAGGAGAGACCCAGTACTTC	CASSLGLAGVLGETQYF
-	TRBV4-1	-	TRBJ1-5	TGCGCCAGCACCCCAGGGGTTAGGGCAAATCAGCCCCAGCATTTT	CASTPGVRANQPQHF
TRBD2	TRBV28	medium-sized	TRBJ2-3	TGTGCCAGCAGCTCTAGCGGGAGGTTAACAGATACGCAGTATTTT	CASSSSGRLTDTQYF
-	TRBV4-1	-	TRBJ1-5	TGCGCCAGCAGCCAAGTGATGGGCAATCAGCCCCAGCATTTT	CASSQVMGNQPQHF
-	TRBV9	-	TRBJ2-3	TGTGCCAGCAGCGCGAATAGGGACACCTCTAGCACAGATACGCAGTATTTT	CASSANRDTSSTDTQYF
TRBD2	TRBV20-1	few	TRBJ2-5	TGCAGTGCCCGAACGGGACTAGCGATAATGTACTTC	CSARTGLAIMYF
-	TRBV27	few	TRBJ1-6	TGTGCCAGCAGTTTGGTCAGGGTGGTCTCCTATAATTCACCCCTCCACTTT	CASSLVRVVSYNSPLHF
TRBD1	TRBV6-5	few	TRBJ2-5	TGTGCCAGCAGTTACGAGACAAGGCCAGGGGGAGAGACCCAGTACTTC	CASSYETRPGGETQYF
-	TRBV7-9	few	TRBJ1-1	TGTGCCAGCAGCCCCCCGGGGTCCCAGAAAGCTCTCTTT	CASSPPGSQKALF
TRBD1	TRBV13	-	TRBJ2-7	TGTGCCAGCAGCTCCTCGGGACAGGGTCTTTACGAGCAGTACTTC	CASSSSGQGLYEQYF
TRBD1	TRBV28	-	TRBJ2-7	TGTGCCAGCAGCTCCAGGGGGCTTAGCGCCTACGAGCAGTACTTC	CASSSRGLSAYEQYF
-	TRBV5-6	medium-sized	TRBJ1-1	TGTGCCAGCAGCTTCGGTGGCACTGAAGCTTTCTTT	CASSFGGTEAFF
-	TRBV7-9	few	TRBJ2-5	TGTGCCAGCAGCTCAGACCAACTAGGGTACCAAGAGACCCAGTACTTC	CASSSDQLGYQETQYF
-	TRBV19	-	TRBJ2-3	TGTGCCAGTAGTACCGACAGTTCTGGGACAGATACGCAGTATTTT	CASSTDSSGTDTQYF
-	TRBV27	-	TRBJ1-5	TGTGCCAGCAGTCTGGGGAAATTGCAGCCCCAGCATTTT	CASSLGKLQPQHF
TRBD2	TRBV7-2	medium-sized	TRBJ2-7	TGTGCCAGCAGCCCAAGGAGTAGCGGGAGGGCCTTGAGAGAGCAGTACTTC	CASSPRSSGRALREQYF
-	TRBV6-5	-	TRBJ2-2	TGTGCCAGCAGGAATAGCGTTCGGGTGACCGGGGAGCTGTTTTTT	CASRNSVRVTGELFF
-	TRBV20-1	-	TRBJ2-2	TGCAGTGCCTCCGTCGGTAGCGGGGAGCTGTTTTTT	CSASVGSGELFF
-	TRBV28	-	TRBJ1-1	TGTGCCAGCGTTATCCACGTGGCGAACACTGAAGCTTTCTTT	CASVIHVANTEAFF
-	TRBV13	-	TRBJ1-1	TGTGCCAGCAGCGCCCGGACTGGCTTTAACACTGAAGCTTTCTTT	CASSARTGFNTEAFF
-	TRBV7-6	-	TRBJ2-7	TGTGCCAGCAGCCCTATGGAGGGGGCCTACGAGCGGTACTTC	CASSPMEGAYERYF
-	TRBV4-2	-	TRBJ2-5	TGTGCCAGCAGCCAGGATTGGCAAGAGACCCAGTACTTC	CASSQDWQETQYF
-	TRBV15	-	TRBJ2-4	TGTGCCACCAGCAGAGCGGGGTTAGACAAAGACATTCAGTACTTC	CATSRAGLDKDIQYF
-	TRBV27	few	TRBJ2-1	TGTGCCAGCATAGGGCCCGTTGAGCAGTTCTTC	CASIGPVEQFF
-	TRBV9	-	TRBJ2-3	TGTGCCAGCAGCGCGGGATTTGCAGATACGCAGTATTTT	CASSAGFADTQYF
-	TRBV12-3/TRBV12-4	-	TRBJ2-7	TGTGCCAGCAGTTTCAGGGGCGAGCAGTACTTC	CASSFRGEQYF
-	TRBV4-3	-	TRBJ2-5	TGCGCCAGCAGCCAAATTCAGGGCGGAGAGACCCAGTACTTC	CASSQIQGGETQYF
-	TRBV28	few	TRBJ2-7	TGTGCCAGCAGTTTCGCCTACGAGCAGTACTTC	CASSFAYEQYF
-	TRBV7-9	medium-sized	TRBJ1-1	TGTGCCAGCAGCTTAGCGGATCCCGGAGCTTTCTTT	CASSLADPGAFF
-	TRBV28	few	TRBJ2-7	TGTGCCAGCAGTTTTTACAGGGAAGTCTACGAGCAGTACTTC	CASSFYREVYEQYF
-	TRBV28	-	TRBJ2-3	TGTGCCAGCAGTTTTGCTTACGGGAGCACAGATACGCAGTATTTT	CASSFAYGSTDTQYF
-	TRBV20-1	-	TRBJ2-5	TGCAGTGCTAGTGTCAGGGGCCAAGAGTCCCAGTACTTC	CSASVRGQESQYF
-	TRBV10-2	few	TRBJ2-7	TGCGCCAGCAGTGAGATAGGGAACGAGCAGTACTTC	CASSEIGNEQYF
TRBD2	TRBV11-3	few	TRBJ2-1	TGTGCCAGCAGCTCTCGACTAGCGGGGAGTTTAGATGAGCAGTTCTTC	CASSSRLAGSLDEQFF
TRBD2	TRBV7-2	medium-sized	TRBJ2-3	TGTGCCAGCAGCTTGGGGTGGACTTGGCGGGAGTCAAGGACAGATACGCAGTATTTT	CASSLGWTWRESRTDTQYF
-	TRBV29-1	medium-sized	TRBJ2-7	TGCAGCGTTGAGGATCGGGACGGGGCCTACGAGCAGTACTTC	CSVEDRDGAYEQYF
TRBD1	TRBV7-6	few	TRBJ2-5	TGTGCCAGCAGCTTGGGGACTACAGGGGGCTTTGGGACCCAGTACTTC	CASSLGTTGGFGTQYF
-	TRBV11-2	-	TRBJ2-3	TGTGCCAGCAGCCCCCGGGACGGGCCGAACGATACGCAGAATTTT	CASSPRDGPNDTQNF
-	TRBV9	-	TRBJ2-1	TGTGCCAGCAGCGTAGTATTCAATGAGCAGTTCTTC	CASSVVFNEQFF
-	TRBV19	-	TRBJ2-6	TGTGCCAGTAGTATACAATTTTCGTCGGGGGCCAACGTCCTGACTTTC	CASSIQFSSGANVLTF
-	TRBV18	-	TRBJ1-5	TGTGCCAGCTCACCACGGGGCAGGGGACCCGAGAGCAATCAGCCCCAGCAATTT	CASSPRGRGPESNQPQQF
-	TRBV7-2	few	TRBJ1-1	TGTGCCAGCAGCTTAATAACGGGGAGTGAAGCTTTCTTT	CASSLITGSEAFF
-	TRBV9	-	TRBJ1-4	TGTGCCAGCAGCCCCTCTTTCCAGACGGAGGAAAAACTGTTTTTT	CASSPSFQTEEKLFF